The subject of this entry is one T cell receptor (beta chain). This receptor's antigen is unknown. No much larger clone exists at a distance of one base, and base qualities are not known. TCRbeta CDR3 regions were amplified from genomic DNA using the immunoSEQ Assay, a bias-controlled multiplex PCR. Regarding the original processing steps: The number of nucleated cells in each sample was estimated by amplification of reference gene primers within the assay. To quantify the absolute abundance of each unique TCRbeta CDR3 rearrangement, sequence reads were collapsed and filtered. Productive Simpson clonality was computed per sample as the square root of Simpson's diversity index over productive rearrangements. TCRdb holds this immuneACCESS table with in-frame rearrangements only. Some clones are missing; in checked studies, unresolved V genes explain under half, and the rest has no known cause. That table furnishes V, J and clone size, whereas the DNA furnished D and trimming. The sample table contains approximately 210,000 clones; only one count was recorded for under 90% of them. The top ten clones comprise approximately 4% of the sample.

The sample belongs to a study of blood T cell repertoires in COVID-19 (dated by TCRdb to the early 2020s). Regarding the research as a whole: Collaborator samples came from the United States, Italy and Spain and covered acute and convalescent phases of COVID-19. The prospective study material was composed of cDNA or gDNA derived from T cells, B-cell-depleted T cells, or PBMCs. Subjects who had been exposed to COVID-19, were actively infected with it, or had recovered from it provided the deeply sampled blood TCRbeta repertoires that made up the dataset. The repertoires were made available in a free public database intended to serve as a resource for research on the immune response to SARS-CoV-2. Samples were obtained from the ongoing ImmuneRACE study (first 160 participants) and from 1,254 subjects provided by 6 global collaborators. Nearly every sample came with metadata listing a de-identified subject ID, COVID-19 status, age in years and sex. Where HLA class I and class II types were available, the types were taken from metadata supplied by the sample provider, not from assay-based typing. Overall study results and their limits: Clinical and demographic metadata were provided uncurated, with the amount varying by source and participant.

The collaborating institutions used their own protocols to collect whole blood in K2EDTA tubes. Collaborator samples were shipped for TCRbeta analysis as frozen whole blood, isolated PBMCs, or DNA extracted from either sample type. From V the trimming removes 5 bases and from J it removes 6 bases, while the gene matches leave 11 bases of the junction unaccounted for. The CDR3 starts with the cysteine, ends with the phenylalanine, and has 18 residues. Only the CDR3 DNA is retained, 54 bases long and in frame from the first base. According to the germline V gene (reference sequence), CDR1 reads MNHEY and CDR2 reads SMNVEV.

The rearranged segments are TRBV27 and TRBJ2-6, and 12 junction bases match TRBD1. The sequenced sample consisted of peripheral blood. The origin of this receptor is a woman aged 80 or over with acute or convalescent COVID-19. The DNA sequence reads TGTGCCAGCAGTGCCCCCGGGACAGGGGGCCGCACGGCCAACGTCCTGACTTTC. Translated, this is CASSAPGTGGRTANVLTF.